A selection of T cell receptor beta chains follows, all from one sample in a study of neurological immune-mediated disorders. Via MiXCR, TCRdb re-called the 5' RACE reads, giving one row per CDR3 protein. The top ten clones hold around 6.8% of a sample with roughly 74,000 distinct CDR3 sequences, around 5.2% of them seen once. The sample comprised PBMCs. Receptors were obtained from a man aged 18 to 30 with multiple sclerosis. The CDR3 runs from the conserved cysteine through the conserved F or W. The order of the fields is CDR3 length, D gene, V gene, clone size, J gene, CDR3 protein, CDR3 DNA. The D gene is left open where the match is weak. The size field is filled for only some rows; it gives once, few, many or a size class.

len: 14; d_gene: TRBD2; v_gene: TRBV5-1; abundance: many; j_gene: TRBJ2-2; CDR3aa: CASSLLAGAGELFF; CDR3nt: TGCGCCAGCAGCTTGTTGGCGGGGGCCGGGGAGCTGTTTTTT
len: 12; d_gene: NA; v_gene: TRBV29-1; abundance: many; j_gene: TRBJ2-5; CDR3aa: CSVEKGRETQYF; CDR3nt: TGCAGCGTTGAAAAGGGGCGAGAGACCCAGTACTTC
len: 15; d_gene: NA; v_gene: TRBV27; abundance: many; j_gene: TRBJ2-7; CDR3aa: CASSLIQGGDLEQYF; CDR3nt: TGTGCCAGCAGTTTAATACAGGGGGGGGACCTCGAGCAGTACTTC
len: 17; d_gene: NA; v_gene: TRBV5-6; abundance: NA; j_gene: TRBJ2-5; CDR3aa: CASSPQPRVADLETQYF; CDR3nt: TGTGCCAGCAGCCCCCAACCCAGGGTTGCGGATTTAGAGACCCAGTACTTC
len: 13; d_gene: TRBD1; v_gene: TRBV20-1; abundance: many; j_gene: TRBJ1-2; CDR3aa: CSASKSGGSGYTF; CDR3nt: TGCAGTGCCTCCAAATCAGGGGGCAGTGGCTACACCTTC
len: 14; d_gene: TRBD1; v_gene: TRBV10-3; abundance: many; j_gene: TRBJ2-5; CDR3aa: CAIRRTGSEETQYF; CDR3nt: TGTGCCATCAGGAGGACAGGCTCTGAGGAGACCCAGTACTTC
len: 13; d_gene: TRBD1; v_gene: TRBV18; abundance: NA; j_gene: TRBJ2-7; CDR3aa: CTSSGTGSNEQYF; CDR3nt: TGTACCAGCTCCGGGACAGGGAGTAACGAGCAGTACTTC
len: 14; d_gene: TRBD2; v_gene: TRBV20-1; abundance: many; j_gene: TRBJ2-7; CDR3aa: CSAHYLAGGYEQYF; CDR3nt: TGCAGTGCTCACTATCTAGCGGGAGGATACGAGCAGTACTTC
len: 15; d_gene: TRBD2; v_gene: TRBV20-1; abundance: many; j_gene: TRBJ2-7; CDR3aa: CSAREVTSGTYEQYF; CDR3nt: TGCAGTGCTAGAGAGGTCACTAGCGGAACATACGAGCAGTACTTC
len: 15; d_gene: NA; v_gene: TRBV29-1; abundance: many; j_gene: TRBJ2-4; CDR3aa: CSVEGKGITKNIQYF; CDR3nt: TGCAGCGTTGAAGGAAAGGGGATCACCAAAAACATTCAGTACTTC
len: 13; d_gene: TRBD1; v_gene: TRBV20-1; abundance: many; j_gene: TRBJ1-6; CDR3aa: CSARKGQFSPLHF; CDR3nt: TGCAGTGCTCGAAAGGGACAGTTTTCACCCCTCCACTTT
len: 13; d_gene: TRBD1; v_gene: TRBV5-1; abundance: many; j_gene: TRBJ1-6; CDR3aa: CASSRDSNSPLHF; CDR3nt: TGCGCCAGCAGCCGGGACAGCAATTCACCCCTCCACTTT
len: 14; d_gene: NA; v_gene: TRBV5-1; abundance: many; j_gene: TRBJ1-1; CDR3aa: CASRPRSDPTEAFF; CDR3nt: TGCGCCAGCAGGCCGCGGTCAGACCCCACTGAAGCTTTCTTT
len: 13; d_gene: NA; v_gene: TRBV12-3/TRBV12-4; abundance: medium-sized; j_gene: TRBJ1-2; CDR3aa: CASSFGPYYGYTF; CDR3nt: TGTGCCAGCAGCTTTGGACCCTACTATGGCTACACCTTC
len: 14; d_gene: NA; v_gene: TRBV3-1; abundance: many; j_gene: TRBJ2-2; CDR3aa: CASSPAGDTGELFF; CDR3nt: TGTGCCAGCAGCCCGGCCGGGGACACCGGGGAGCTGTTTTTT
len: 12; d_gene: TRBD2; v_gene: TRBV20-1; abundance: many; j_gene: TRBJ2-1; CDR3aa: CSVPTSGNEQFF; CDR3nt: TGCAGTGTCCCGACTAGCGGGAATGAGCAGTTCTTC
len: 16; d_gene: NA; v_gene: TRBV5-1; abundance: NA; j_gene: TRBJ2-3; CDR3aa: CASARLGTGDTDTQYF; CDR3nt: TGCGCCAGCGCTCGATTGGGGACGGGAGACACAGATACGCAGTATTTT
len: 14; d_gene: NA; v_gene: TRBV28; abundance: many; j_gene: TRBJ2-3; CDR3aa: CASSLFFGGDTQYF; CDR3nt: TGTGCCAGCAGTTTATTTTTCGGGGGAGATACGCAGTATTTT
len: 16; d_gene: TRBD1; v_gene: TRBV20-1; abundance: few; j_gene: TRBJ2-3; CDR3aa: CSAEKPGQAITDTQYF; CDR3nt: TGCAGTGCTGAAAAACCGGGACAGGCGATCACAGATACGCAGTATTTT
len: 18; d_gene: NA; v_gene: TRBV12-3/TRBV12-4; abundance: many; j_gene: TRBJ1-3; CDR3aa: CASRLHSGNRVAGNTIYF; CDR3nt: TGTGCCAGCAGACTACACTCGGGCAACAGGGTCGCGGGAAACACCATATATTTT
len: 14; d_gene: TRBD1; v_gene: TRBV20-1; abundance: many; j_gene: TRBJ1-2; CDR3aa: CSAPSRDSTYGYTF; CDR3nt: TGCAGTGCCCCCTCCCGGGACAGCACCTATGGCTACACCTTC
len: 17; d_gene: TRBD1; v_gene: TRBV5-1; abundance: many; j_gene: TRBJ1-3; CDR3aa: CASSHWRQGARGNTIYF; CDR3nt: TGCGCCAGCAGCCATTGGAGGCAGGGGGCGAGAGGAAACACCATATATTTT
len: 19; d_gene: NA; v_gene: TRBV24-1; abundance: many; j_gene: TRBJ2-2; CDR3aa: CATSDSATEGARGTGELFF; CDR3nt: TGTGCCACCAGTGATTCTGCCACGGAGGGGGCAAGGGGGACCGGGGAGCTGTTTTTT
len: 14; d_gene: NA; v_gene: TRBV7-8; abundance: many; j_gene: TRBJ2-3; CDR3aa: CASSPGASSHTQYF; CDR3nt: TGTGCCAGCAGCCCGGGTGCTAGCTCTCATACGCAGTATTTT
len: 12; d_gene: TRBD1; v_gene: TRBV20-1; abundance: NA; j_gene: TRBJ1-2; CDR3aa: CSAGRGIDGYTF; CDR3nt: TGCAGTGCTGGCAGGGGGATAGATGGCTACACCTTC
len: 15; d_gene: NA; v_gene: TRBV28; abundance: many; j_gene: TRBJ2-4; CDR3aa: CASSLWRGVKNIQYF; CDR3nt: TGTGCCAGCAGTTTATGGCGAGGGGTCAAAAACATTCAGTACTTC
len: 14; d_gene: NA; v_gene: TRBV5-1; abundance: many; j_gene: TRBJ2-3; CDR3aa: CASSLVINTDTQYF; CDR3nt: TGCGCCAGCAGCTTGGTAATAAACACAGATACGCAGTATTTT
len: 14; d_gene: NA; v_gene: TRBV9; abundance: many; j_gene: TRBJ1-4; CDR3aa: CASSPTTENEKLFF; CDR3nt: TGTGCCAGCAGCCCGACTACAGAGAATGAAAAACTGTTTTTT
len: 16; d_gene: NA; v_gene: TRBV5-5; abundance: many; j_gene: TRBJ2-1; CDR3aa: CASSPVTGDSYNEQFF; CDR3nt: TGTGCCAGCAGCCCCGTGACAGGAGACTCCTACAATGAGCAGTTCTTC
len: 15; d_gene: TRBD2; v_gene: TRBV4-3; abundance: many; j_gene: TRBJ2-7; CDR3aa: CASSPGGAGSYEQYF; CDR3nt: TGCGCCAGCAGCCCGGGAGGAGCGGGTTCCTACGAGCAGTACTTC
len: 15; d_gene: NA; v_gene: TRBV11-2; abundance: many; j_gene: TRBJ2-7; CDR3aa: CASSHWGESGYEQYF; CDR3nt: TGTGCCAGCAGCCACTGGGGGGAATCGGGGTACGAGCAGTACTTC
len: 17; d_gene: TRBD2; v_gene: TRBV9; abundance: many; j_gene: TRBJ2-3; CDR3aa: CASSARTSASSTDTQYF; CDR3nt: TGTGCCAGCAGCGCCAGGACTAGCGCCTCTAGCACAGATACGCAGTATTTT
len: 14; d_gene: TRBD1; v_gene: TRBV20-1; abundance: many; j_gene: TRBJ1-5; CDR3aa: CSARERTGYQPQHF; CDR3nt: TGCAGTGCTAGAGAAAGGACAGGGTATCAGCCCCAGCATTTT
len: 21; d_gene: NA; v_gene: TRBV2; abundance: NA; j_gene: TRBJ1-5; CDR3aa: CASSESRATSSMWLKPQPQHF; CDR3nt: TGTGCCAGCAGTGAGAGCAGGGCCACCTCCAGTATGTGGTTGAAGCCTCAGCCCCAGCATTTT
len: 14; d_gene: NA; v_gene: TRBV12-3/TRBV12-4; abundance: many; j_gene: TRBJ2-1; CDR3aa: CASTPGRHYNEQFF; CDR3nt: TGTGCCAGCACCCCGGGGCGCCACTACAATGAGCAGTTCTTC
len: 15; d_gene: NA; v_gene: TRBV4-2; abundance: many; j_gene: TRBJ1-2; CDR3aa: CASSQAAGQDYGYTF; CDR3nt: TGTGCCAGCAGCCAAGCCGCGGGGCAGGACTATGGCTACACCTTC
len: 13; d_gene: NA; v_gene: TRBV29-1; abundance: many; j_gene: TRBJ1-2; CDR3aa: CSVEEVIRDADTF; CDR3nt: TGCAGCGTTGAAGAGGTAATACGGGATGCGGACACCTTC
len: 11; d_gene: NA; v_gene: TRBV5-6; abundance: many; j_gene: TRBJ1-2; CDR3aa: CASSLLNGYTF; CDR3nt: TGTGCCAGCAGCTTGCTCAATGGCTACACCTTC
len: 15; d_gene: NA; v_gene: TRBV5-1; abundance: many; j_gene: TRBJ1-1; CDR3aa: CASSLLGVQDTEAFF; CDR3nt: TGCGCCAGCAGCTTACTCGGCGTTCAGGACACTGAAGCTTTCTTT
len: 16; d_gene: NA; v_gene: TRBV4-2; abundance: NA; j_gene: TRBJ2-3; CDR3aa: CASSKTEGGWTDTQYF; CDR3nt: TGTGCCAGCAGCAAGACTGAGGGGGGATGGACAGATACGCAGTATTTT
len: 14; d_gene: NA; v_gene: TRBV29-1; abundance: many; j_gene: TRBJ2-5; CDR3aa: CSVEGLASQETQYF; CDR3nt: TGCAGCGTTGAAGGCTTAGCGTCACAAGAGACCCAGTACTTC
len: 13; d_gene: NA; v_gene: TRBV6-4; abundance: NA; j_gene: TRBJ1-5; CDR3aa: CASSAGRNQPQHF; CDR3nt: TGTGCCAGCAGTGCAGGGCGAAATCAGCCCCAGCATTTT
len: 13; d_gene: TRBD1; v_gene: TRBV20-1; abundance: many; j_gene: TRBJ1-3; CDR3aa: CSARGTGVNTIYF; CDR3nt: TGCAGTGCTAGGGGGACAGGGGTGAACACCATATATTTT